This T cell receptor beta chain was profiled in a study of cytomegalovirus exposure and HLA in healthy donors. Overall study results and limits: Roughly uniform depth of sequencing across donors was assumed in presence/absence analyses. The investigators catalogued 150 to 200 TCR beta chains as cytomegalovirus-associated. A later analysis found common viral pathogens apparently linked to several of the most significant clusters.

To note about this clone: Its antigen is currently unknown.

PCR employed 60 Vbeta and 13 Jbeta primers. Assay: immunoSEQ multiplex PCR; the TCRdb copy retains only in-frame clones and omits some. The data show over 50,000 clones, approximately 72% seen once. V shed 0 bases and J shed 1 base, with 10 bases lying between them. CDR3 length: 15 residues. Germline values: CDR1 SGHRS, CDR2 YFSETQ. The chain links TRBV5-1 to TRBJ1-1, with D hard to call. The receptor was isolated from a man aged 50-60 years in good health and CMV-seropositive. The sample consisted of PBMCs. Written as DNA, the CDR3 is TGCGCCAGCAGCTTGGCTGACTTGCCGAACACTGAAGCTTTCTTT. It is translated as CASSLADLPNTEAFF. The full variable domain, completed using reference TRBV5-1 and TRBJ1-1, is KAGVTQTPRYLIKTRGQQVTLSCSPISGHRSVSWYQQTPGQGLQFLFEYFSETQRNKGNFPGRFSGRQFSNSRSEMNVSTLELGDSALYLCASSLADLPNTEAFFGQGTRLTVV.